This T cell receptor beta chain derives from a study of blood T cell dynamics during melanoma immunotherapy. Regarding the study as a whole: Disease-control patients' PBMC repertoires became either more clonal or more diverse at W3.

Regarding this clone: The antigen is undetermined.

Time point denoted: week 3, after first cycle of checkpoint inhibitor. Sampling occurred pretreatment (T0) and at week 3 (W3), after cycle one of checkpoint blockade. The CDR3 has 11 residues. V lost 5 bases and J lost 5, with 7 bases in between. Germline V lookup: CDR1 MDHEN, CDR2 SYDVKM. The repertoire was sequenced with immunoSEQ multiplex PCR; TCRdb's copy has only in-frame clones and lacks some. The sample has more than 13,000 clones; more than 80% are singletons. The clonotype was recovered from a human donor with melanoma. The chain carries TRBV28 and TRBJ2-7; D gene uncertain. This specimen was blood, taken from a patient treated with checkpoint blockade. The CDR3 bases are TGTGCCAGCAGTACATCAAACGAGCAGTACTTC. It yields the protein CASSTSNEQYF. Using reference TRBV28 and TRBJ2-7 for the parts outside the CDR3, the full variable domain is DVKVTQSSRYLVKRTGEKVFLECVQDMDHENMFWYRQDPGLGLRLIYFSYDVKMKEKGDIPEGYSVSREKKERFSLILESASTNQTSMYLCASSTSNEQYFGPGTRLTVT.